A selection of T cell receptor beta chains follows, all from one sample in a study of shared clonotypes between healthy human individuals. Measured with immunoSEQ multiplex PCR; TCRdb has only the in-frame clones, and not every one. The sample records about 2 million clones, roughly 94% being singletons. Sequenced: naive CD4+ T cells sorted from blood. These receptors originate from a man younger than 35 in good health. The CDR3 runs from the conserved cysteine through the conserved F or W. The order of the fields is J gene, D gene, V gene, clone size, CDR3 protein, CDR3 DNA. D genes are given only for firm matches. Clone size is stated in some rows and not others, as once, few, many or a class when expanded.

j_gene: TRBJ2-3
d_gene: TRBD2
v_gene: TRBV7-8
abundance: -
CDR3aa: CASSSGGAISTDTQYF
CDR3nt: TGTGCCAGCAGCTCGGGAGGGGCGATTAGCACAGATACGCAGTATTTT

j_gene: TRBJ2-3
d_gene: TRBD2
v_gene: TRBV5-1
abundance: -
CDR3aa: CASSLEASGGIADTQYF
CDR3nt: TGCGCCAGCAGCTTGGAGGCTAGCGGGGGTATCGCAGATACGCAGTATTTT

j_gene: TRBJ1-1
d_gene: -
v_gene: TRBV29-1
abundance: -
CDR3aa: CSATHRDTRGAFF
CDR3nt: TGCAGCGCAACTCACAGGGACACCCGGGGGGCTTTCTTT

j_gene: TRBJ1-3
d_gene: -
v_gene: TRBV9
abundance: -
CDR3aa: CASSVGGEGSSGNTIYF
CDR3nt: TGTGCCAGCAGCGTAGGGGGCGAGGGTAGCTCTGGAAACACCATATATTTT

j_gene: TRBJ1-5
d_gene: -
v_gene: TRBV30
abundance: -
CDR3aa: CAWSSPVPNQPQHF
CDR3nt: TGTGCCTGGAGTTCTCCGGTCCCCAATCAGCCCCAGCATTTT

j_gene: TRBJ2-3
d_gene: TRBD1
v_gene: TRBV7-2
abundance: -
CDR3aa: CASSLSGQGADTQYF
CDR3nt: TGTGCCAGCAGCTTATCGGGACAGGGTGCAGATACGCAGTATTTT

j_gene: TRBJ2-3
d_gene: TRBD2
v_gene: TRBV29-1
abundance: -
CDR3aa: CSVYNGRAGDTQYF
CDR3nt: TGCAGCGTTTATAACGGGAGGGCCGGAGATACGCAGTATTTT

j_gene: TRBJ1-2
d_gene: -
v_gene: TRBV4-1
abundance: few
CDR3aa: CASSQVLGAAGYTF
CDR3nt: TGCGCCAGCAGCCAAGTCCTGGGGGCGGCTGGCTACACCTTC

j_gene: TRBJ2-7
d_gene: -
v_gene: TRBV21-1
abundance: -
CDR3aa: CASSNGTQGHEQYF
CDR3nt: TGTGCCAGCAGCAACGGGACTCAAGGACACGAGCAGTACTTC

j_gene: TRBJ2-7
d_gene: -
v_gene: TRBV20-1
abundance: -
CDR3aa: CSATIRAEQYF
CDR3nt: TGCAGTGCTACTATCAGGGCCGAGCAGTACTTC

j_gene: TRBJ1-1
d_gene: -
v_gene: TRBV4-1
abundance: -
CDR3aa: CASSHIWQGNTEAFF
CDR3nt: TGCGCCAGCAGCCACATATGGCAGGGGAACACTGAAGCTTTCTTT

j_gene: TRBJ2-7
d_gene: TRBD2
v_gene: TRBV7-9
abundance: -
CDR3aa: CASSPPLAGPAPYEQYF
CDR3nt: TGTGCCAGCAGCCCCCCCCTAGCGGGTCCGGCCCCCTACGAGCAGTACTTC

j_gene: TRBJ2-1
d_gene: -
v_gene: TRBV7-2
abundance: -
CDR3aa: CASSLALADHNEQFF
CDR3nt: TGTGCCAGCAGCTTAGCCTTAGCGGACCACAATGAGCAGTTCTTC

j_gene: TRBJ2-1
d_gene: -
v_gene: TRBV10-1
abundance: -
CDR3aa: CASSETSEPNEQFF
CDR3nt: TGCGCCAGCAGTGAGACTTCTGAACCCAATGAGCAGTTCTTC

j_gene: TRBJ2-4
d_gene: TRBD1
v_gene: TRBV29-1
abundance: -
CDR3aa: CSVFQGAENIQYF
CDR3nt: TGCAGCGTTTTTCAGGGGGCGGAAAACATTCAGTACTTC

j_gene: TRBJ2-7
d_gene: TRBD2
v_gene: TRBV11-3
abundance: -
CDR3aa: CASSLGGLVNYEQYF
CDR3nt: TGTGCCAGCAGCTTAGGTGGACTAGTTAACTACGAGCAGTACTTC

j_gene: TRBJ1-3
d_gene: -
v_gene: TRBV5-6
abundance: -
CDR3aa: CASSLGGTLQAGNTIYF
CDR3nt: TGTGCCAGCAGCTTGGGGGGTACACTTCAAGCTGGAAACACCATATATTTT

j_gene: TRBJ2-7
d_gene: -
v_gene: TRBV30
abundance: -
CDR3aa: CAWSITPYEQYF
CDR3nt: TGTGCCTGGAGCATAACCCCTTACGAGCAGTACTTC

j_gene: TRBJ2-7
d_gene: -
v_gene: TRBV6-5
abundance: -
CDR3aa: CASTSLAGSYEQYF
CDR3nt: TGTGCCAGCACCTCCCTGGCGGGGAGTTACGAGCAGTACTTC

j_gene: TRBJ2-7
d_gene: -
v_gene: TRBV6-6
abundance: -
CDR3aa: CASSYGQYYEQYF
CDR3nt: TGTGCCAGCAGTTACGGGCAGTACTACGAGCAGTACTTC

j_gene: TRBJ1-2
d_gene: -
v_gene: TRBV2
abundance: -
CDR3aa: CASILQVTNYGYTF
CDR3nt: TGTGCCAGCATCTTACAGGTCACTAACTATGGCTACACCTTC

j_gene: TRBJ2-2
d_gene: TRBD2
v_gene: TRBV10-3
abundance: -
CDR3aa: CAISASGANTGELFF
CDR3nt: TGTGCCATCAGTGCTAGCGGGGCGAACACCGGGGAGCTGTTTTTT

j_gene: TRBJ2-3
d_gene: -
v_gene: TRBV19
abundance: once
CDR3aa: CASPVHTDTQYF
CDR3nt: TGTGCCAGCCCCGTTCACACAGATACGCAGTATTTT

j_gene: TRBJ1-5
d_gene: -
v_gene: TRBV19
abundance: -
CDR3aa: CASSLLGNQPQHF
CDR3nt: TGTGCCAGTAGTCTACTGGGCAATCAGCCCCAGCATTTT

j_gene: TRBJ1-2
d_gene: TRBD1
v_gene: TRBV19
abundance: -
CDR3aa: CASSIVDRVDGYTF
CDR3nt: TGTGCCAGTAGTATTGTGGACAGGGTCGACGGCTACACCTTC

j_gene: TRBJ2-1
d_gene: TRBD2
v_gene: TRBV29-1
abundance: -
CDR3aa: CSVALLAGGTYYNEQFF
CDR3nt: TGCAGCGTTGCCCTGCTAGCGGGGGGGACTTACTACAATGAGCAGTTCTTC

j_gene: TRBJ2-2
d_gene: TRBD1
v_gene: TRBV5-1
abundance: -
CDR3aa: CASSPRTGGTGELFF
CDR3nt: TGCGCCAGCAGCCCGAGGACAGGGGGCACCGGGGAGCTGTTTTTT